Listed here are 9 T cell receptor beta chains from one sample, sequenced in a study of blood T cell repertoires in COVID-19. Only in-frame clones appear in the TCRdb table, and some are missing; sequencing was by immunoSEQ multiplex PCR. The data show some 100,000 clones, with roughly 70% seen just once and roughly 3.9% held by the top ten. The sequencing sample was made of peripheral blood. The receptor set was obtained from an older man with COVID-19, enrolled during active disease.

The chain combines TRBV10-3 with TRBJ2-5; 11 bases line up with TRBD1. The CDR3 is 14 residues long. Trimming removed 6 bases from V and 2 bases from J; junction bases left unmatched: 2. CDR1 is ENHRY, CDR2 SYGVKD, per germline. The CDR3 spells CAIRRDRGQETQYF. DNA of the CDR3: TGTGCCATCAGGCGGGACAGGGGGCAAGAGACCCAGTACTTC.

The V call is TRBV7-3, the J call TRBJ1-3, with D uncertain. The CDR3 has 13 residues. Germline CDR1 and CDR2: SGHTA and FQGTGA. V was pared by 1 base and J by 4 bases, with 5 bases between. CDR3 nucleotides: TGTGCCAGCAGCTTAAAGCCGGGAAACACCATATATTTT. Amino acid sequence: CASSLKPGNTIYF.

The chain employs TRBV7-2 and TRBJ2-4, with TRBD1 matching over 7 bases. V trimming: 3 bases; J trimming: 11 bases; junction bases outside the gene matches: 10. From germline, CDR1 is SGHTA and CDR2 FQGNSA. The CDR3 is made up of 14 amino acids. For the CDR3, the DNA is TGTGCCAGCAGCTTGGGACAGCGAAGCCTTGTTCAGTACTTC. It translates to CASSLGQRSLVQYF. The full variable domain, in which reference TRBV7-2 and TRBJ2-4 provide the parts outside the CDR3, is GAGVSQSPSNKVTEKGKDVELRCDPISGHTALYWYRQSLGQGLEFLIYFQGNSAPDKSGLPSDRFSAERTGGSVSTLTIQRTQQEDSAVYLCASSLGQRSLVQYFGAGTRLSVL.

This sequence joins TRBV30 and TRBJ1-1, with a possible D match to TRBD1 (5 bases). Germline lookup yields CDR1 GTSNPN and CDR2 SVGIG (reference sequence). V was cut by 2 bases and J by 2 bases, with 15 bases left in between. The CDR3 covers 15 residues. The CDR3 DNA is TGTGCCTGGAGTTGGGGCAGTTGGGTCAACACTGAAGCTTTCTTT. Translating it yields CAWSWGSWVNTEAFF.

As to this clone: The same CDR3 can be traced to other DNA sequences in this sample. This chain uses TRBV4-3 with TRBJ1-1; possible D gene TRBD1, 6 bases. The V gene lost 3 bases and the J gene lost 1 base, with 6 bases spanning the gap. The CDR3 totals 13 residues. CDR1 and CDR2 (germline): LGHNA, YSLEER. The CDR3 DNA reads TGCGCCAGCAGCCAGGACAGGAACACTGAAGCTTTCTTT. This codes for CASSQDRNTEAFF.

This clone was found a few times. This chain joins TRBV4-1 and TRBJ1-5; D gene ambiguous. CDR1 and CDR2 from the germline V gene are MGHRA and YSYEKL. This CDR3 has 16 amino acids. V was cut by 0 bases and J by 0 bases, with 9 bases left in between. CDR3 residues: CASSQDVSVSNQPQHF. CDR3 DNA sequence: TGCGCCAGCAGCCAAGATGTGTCAGTTAGCAATCAGCCCCAGCATTTT.

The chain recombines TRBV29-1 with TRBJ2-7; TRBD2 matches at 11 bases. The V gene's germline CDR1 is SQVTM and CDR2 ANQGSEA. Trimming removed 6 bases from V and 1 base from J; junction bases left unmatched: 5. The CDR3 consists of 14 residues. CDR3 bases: TGCAGCGTGATGACTAGCGGGACTTCCTACGAGCAGTACTTC. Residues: CSVMTSGTSYEQYF.

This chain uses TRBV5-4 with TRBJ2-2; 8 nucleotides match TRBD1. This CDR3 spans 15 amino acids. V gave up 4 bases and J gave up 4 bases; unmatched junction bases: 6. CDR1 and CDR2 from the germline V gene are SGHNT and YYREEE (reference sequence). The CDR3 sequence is CASSEPDRVTGELFF. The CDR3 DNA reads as TGTGCCAGCAGCGAACCGGACAGGGTCACCGGGGAGCTGTTTTTT.

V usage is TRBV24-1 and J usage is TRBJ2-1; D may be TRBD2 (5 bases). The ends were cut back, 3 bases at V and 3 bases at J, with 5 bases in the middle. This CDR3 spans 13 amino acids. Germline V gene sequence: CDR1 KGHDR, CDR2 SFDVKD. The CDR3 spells CATSDRGYNEQFF. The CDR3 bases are TGTGCCACCAGTGATCGGGGCTACAATGAGCAGTTCTTC.